These 15 T cell receptor beta chains came from one sample sequenced in a study of blood T cell repertoires in COVID-19. Data came from immunoSEQ multiplex PCR; TCRdb stores just in-frame clones and leaves some out. The sample shows fewer than 300,000 clones, roughly 83% of them seen only once. Material for sequencing was peripheral blood. The receptors here all came from a woman in her sixties or seventies with active or convalescent COVID-19.

The chain carries TRBV19 and TRBJ2-3; TRBD2 might be the D (6 bases). CDR1 LNHDA and CDR2 SQIVND come from the germline V gene (reference sequence). There are 13 residues in the CDR3. Trimming stripped 6 bases from V and 6 bases from J, with 13 bases between. CDR3 in DNA: TGTGCCAGTAGGGTAGCGGTATGGGATACGCAGTATTTT. Its translation is CASRVAVWDTQYF. Looking up the rest from reference TRBV19 and TRBJ2-3 gives the full variable domain: DGGITQSPKYLFRKEGQNVTLSCEQNLNHDAMYWYRQDPGQGLRLIYYSQIVNDFQKGDIAEGYSVSREKKESFPLTVTSAQKNPTAFYLCASRVAVWDTQYFGPGTRLTVL.

The genes are TRBV28 and TRBJ2-3; 11 bases match TRBD2. CDR3 length: 16 amino acids. With V trimmed by 1 base and J by 2 bases, 2 bases remained unmatched. Germline CDR1 and CDR2: MDHEN and SYDVKM. CDR3 DNA: TGTGCCAGCAGTTTATCGGGACTAGCGGACACAGATACGCAGTATTTT. Protein product: CASSLSGLADTDTQYF.

This clone came up once. The gene calls are TRBV4-1 and TRBJ2-2, with TRBD2 identical over 11 bases. V trimming: 2 bases; J trimming: 6 bases; junction bases outside the gene matches: 8. CDR3 size: 17 residues. Germline CDR1 MGHRA, CDR2 YSYEKL. CDR3 nucleotide sequence: TGCGCCAGCAGCCAAATTAATCTAGCGGGAGGTGCCGGGGAGCTGTTTTTT. Its translation is CASSQINLAGGAGELFF.

The rearrangement links TRBV9 to TRBJ2-1, with 10 bases aligning to TRBD2. Germline CDR1 is SGDLS and CDR2 is YYNGEE. This CDR3 is built from 16 residues. V dropped 3 bases and J dropped 6; count of bases not matched to a gene: 9. CDR3 region: CASSGGRLAGANEQFF. The CDR3 nucleotides read TGTGCCAGCAGCGGTGGGCGGCTAGCGGGGGCCAATGAGCAGTTCTTC.

Regarding this clone: A read error may account for a junction end that differs from germline. The chain has TRBV6-1 and TRBJ1-3, with 8 bases fitting TRBD1. The CDR3 loop spans 12 amino acids. Per germline, CDR1 MNHNS and CDR2 SASEGT. DNA for the CDR3: TGTGCCAGCAGTGAAGCCGACAGGGGTATGGGTTTT. It yields the protein CASSEADRGMGF.

The chain combines TRBV2 with TRBJ1-4; 8 positions match TRBD1. The trim removed 7 bases at V and 3 bases at J, leaving 10 bases unmatched. There are 16 residues in the CDR3. Germline assignment: CDR1 SNHLY and CDR2 FYNNEI. The CDR3 DNA reads as TGTGCCAGCACCCGGACAGGGAGAGTAGCTAATGAAAAACTGTTTTTT. This gives the protein CASTRTGRVANEKLFF.

This sequence joins TRBV19 and TRBJ2-7, with 7 bases that match TRBD2. The trim removed 3 bases at V and 2 bases at J, leaving 10 bases unmatched. From germline, CDR1 is LNHDA and CDR2 SQIVND (reference sequence). This CDR3 is 16 amino acids long. The CDR3 loop is CASSINGGGSAYEQYF. CDR3 bases: TGTGCCAGTAGTATTAACGGCGGGGGATCCGCCTACGAGCAGTACTTC.

The chain combines TRBV18 with TRBJ2-1, with D possibly TRBD2 on 5 matching bases. V lost 6 bases and J 0 bases, leaving 15 bases between the germline ends. The CDR3 covers 16 residues. Germline-derived CDR1 and CDR2 are KGHSH and LQKENI. The CDR3, as DNA: TGTGCCAGCTCTCCGAGGGAGCGTTTCTCCTACAATGAGCAGTTCTTC. It is translated as CASSPRERFSYNEQFF.

This chain joins TRBV5-1 and TRBJ2-6; 14 bases line up with TRBD2. Unmatched junction bases numbered 4, after V lost 2 bases and J lost 3 bases. The germline gives CDR1 SGHRS, CDR2 YFSETQ. CDR3 size: 18 residues. The chain's CDR3 is CASSFYGLAGGGANVLTF. The CDR3 DNA reads as TGCGCCAGCAGCTTCTACGGACTAGCGGGAGGTGGGGCCAACGTCCTGACTTTC. Full variable domain (remainder filled in from reference TRBV5-1 and TRBJ2-6): KAGVTQTPRYLIKTRGQQVTLSCSPISGHRSVSWYQQTPGQGLQFLFEYFSETQRNKGNFPGRFSGRQFSNSRSEMNVSTLELGDSALYLCASSFYGLAGGGANVLTFGAGSRLTVL.

V gene TRBV7-9 combines with J gene TRBJ1-6; D remains ambiguous. Per the germline V gene, CDR1 is SEHNR and CDR2 is FQNEAQ (reference sequence). V was pared by 2 bases and J by 4 bases, with 6 bases between. There are 14 residues in the CDR3. CDR3 in DNA: TGTGCCAGCAGCTTACGGGATTATAATTCACCCCTCCACTTT. Amino acids: CASSLRDYNSPLHF.

This clone was seen only a few times. The chain employs TRBV13 and TRBJ2-1; D is ambiguous. Germline V gives CDR1 PRHDT, CDR2 FYEKMQ (reference sequence). The CDR3 has 13 residues. V was clipped by 5 bases and J by 2 bases, with 7 bases between them. The chain's CDR3 is CASSVSAYNEQFF. The CDR3, as DNA: TGTGCCAGCAGCGTCTCGGCCTACAATGAGCAGTTCTTC.

V and J are TRBV7-9 and TRBJ1-1, with TRBD1 identical over 9 bases. The germline gives CDR1 SEHNR, CDR2 FQNEAQ (reference sequence). The CDR3 has 15 amino acids. Trimming cost V 1 base and J 6 bases; bases outside gene matches: 6. The CDR3 sequence: CASSLGDRESSEAFF. CDR3 DNA: TGTGCCAGCAGCTTAGGGGACAGGGAATCGTCTGAAGCTTTCTTT.

The rearrangement links TRBV27 to TRBJ2-3, with TRBD2 matching 11 bases. The CDR3 contains 15 residues. The junction had 1 base not matched to a gene; V was cut back by 4 bases and J by 1 base. Germline CDR1 reads MNHEY; CDR2 reads SMNVEV (reference sequence). CDR3 sequence: CASSSGLAGTDTQYF. CDR3 nucleotide sequence: TGTGCCAGCAGTTCGGGACTAGCGGGCACAGATACGCAGTATTTT.

J is TRBJ1-6 and V is TRBV10-2; 12 bases fit TRBD1. This CDR3 region has 15 residues. Losses at the gene ends were 7 bases for V and 8 bases for J; bases not matched to a gene: 6. Per germline, CDR1 WSHSY and CDR2 SAAADI. DNA for the CDR3: TGCGCCAGCATCGGGACAGGGGGCGCACATTCACCCCTCCACTTT. It is translated as CASIGTGGAHSPLHF.

The gene calls are TRBV4-3 and TRBJ1-4; 8 positions agree with TRBD1. V shed 0 bases and J 8 bases; nucleotides not matched to a gene: 5. Germline CDR1 reads LGHNA; CDR2 reads YSLEER. The CDR3 contains 15 residues. CDR3 bases: TGCGCCAGCAGCCAAGATTGGACAGGGCCCGAAAAACTGTTTTTT. It translates to CASSQDWTGPEKLFF.